Detailed here is one TCR beta chain. Its antigen is undetermined. TCRdb re-called the 5' RACE reads with MiXCR, one entry per CDR3 protein. The repertoire includes some 210,000 distinct CDR3 sequences, about 11% of them detected once, and approximately 3% sits in the top ten. These data belong to a study of T-cell memory formation after mild COVID-19. Findings of the study overall: Certain responding clones were present in pre-infection memory, suggesting participation of cross-reactive memory.

The sequence came from a young man who had mild COVID-19 (a few samples of this study predate the infection). Cell type and time point are not known. Source material: PBMCs or a T cell subset sorted from them (not recorded which).

The CDR3 nucleotides are TGTGCCAGCAGCCCGGAAAAATACAGGGAGCAGTTCTTC. Residues: CASSPEKYREQFF. V gene TRBV5-6 combines with J gene TRBJ2-1, with D possibly TRBD1 on 5 matching bases. V lost 4 bases, J lost 10 bases, and 15 bases lay in between. The CDR3 length is 13 residues. Germline-derived CDR1 and CDR2 are SGHDT and YYEEEE.